This TCR beta chain was profiled in a study of long-term antiretroviral therapy in people with HIV. General study points: Controls showed broader CDR3 length ranges than did the HIV repertoires.

On this clone: Its antigen is undetermined.

The assay, immunoSEQ v3.0, was run at survey level. Generated by immunoSEQ multiplex PCR, the TCRdb table keeps only in-frame clones and is missing some. The sample holds around 20,000 clones, almost 85% seen once. The CDR3 runs to 17 residues. V lost 0 bases, J lost 4 bases, and 9 bases stayed unmatched. Germline CDR1 is LNHNV and CDR2 is YYDKDF (reference sequence). PBMC samples from each donor numbered at least one pre-ART and at least two post-ART. This clonotype originated in a man younger than 30 with HIV. This chain links TRBV15 with TRBJ1-2, with 9 bases lining up with TRBD1. Sequences were derived from unsorted PBMCs, sampled 0.5 years after starting antiretroviral therapy. CDR3 nucleotide sequence: TGTGCCACCAGCAGAGATTCACAGGGGGCGGACGGCTATGGCTACACCTTC. Residues: CATSRDSQGADGYGYTF.